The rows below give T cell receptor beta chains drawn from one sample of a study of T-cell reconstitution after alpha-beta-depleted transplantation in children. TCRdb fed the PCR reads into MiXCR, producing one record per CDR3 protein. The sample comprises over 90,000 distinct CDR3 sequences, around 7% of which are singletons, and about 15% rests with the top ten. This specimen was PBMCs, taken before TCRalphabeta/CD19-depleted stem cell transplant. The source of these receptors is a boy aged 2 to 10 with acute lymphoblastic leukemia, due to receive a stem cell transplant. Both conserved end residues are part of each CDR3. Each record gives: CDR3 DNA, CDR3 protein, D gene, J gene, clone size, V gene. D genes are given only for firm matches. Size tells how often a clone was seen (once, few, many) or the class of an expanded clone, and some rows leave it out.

CDR3nt: TGTGCCAGCAGGCGTCTTAGTATGGATCCCGATACGCAGTATTTT
CDR3aa: CASRRLSMDPDTQYF
d_gene: -
j_gene: TRBJ2-3
abundance: -
v_gene: TRBV12-3/TRBV12-4

CDR3nt: TGCAGCGTAGGGGAGGGGACAGGGTGGAGTGAGCAGTTCTTC
CDR3aa: CSVGEGTGWSEQFF
d_gene: TRBD1
j_gene: TRBJ2-1
abundance: many
v_gene: TRBV29-1

CDR3nt: TGTGCCAGCAGTGCCGGGGCGTCAGAGACCCAGTACTTC
CDR3aa: CASSAGASETQYF
d_gene: -
j_gene: TRBJ2-5
abundance: many
v_gene: TRBV6-4

CDR3nt: TGTGCCAGCAGTGACCCTAGCGGGGCCACAGATACGCAGTATTTT
CDR3aa: CASSDPSGATDTQYF
d_gene: TRBD2
j_gene: TRBJ2-3
abundance: -
v_gene: TRBV2

CDR3nt: TGTGCTAGCAGCCCCCGGTCGAGGGGGGAGCAGTTCTTC
CDR3aa: CASSPRSRGEQFF
d_gene: -
j_gene: TRBJ2-1
abundance: many
v_gene: TRBV7-7

CDR3nt: TGCAGCGTTCTGTCCAGGAGCTCCTACGAGCAGTACTTC
CDR3aa: CSVLSRSSYEQYF
d_gene: -
j_gene: TRBJ2-7
abundance: few
v_gene: TRBV29-1

CDR3nt: TGCGCCAGCAGCCCCGGGACAGGGGGCGCGGACGAGCAGTACTTC
CDR3aa: CASSPGTGGADEQYF
d_gene: TRBD1
j_gene: TRBJ2-7
abundance: -
v_gene: TRBV5-1

CDR3nt: TGCGCCAGCAGCTTGGGAACAGGGGCCCTATACGAGCAGTACTTC
CDR3aa: CASSLGTGALYEQYF
d_gene: TRBD1
j_gene: TRBJ2-7
abundance: many
v_gene: TRBV5-1

CDR3nt: TGTGCCAGCAGCCAAGAGGGACTAGCGGCCTACGAGCAGTACTTC
CDR3aa: CASSQEGLAAYEQYF
d_gene: TRBD2
j_gene: TRBJ2-7
abundance: many
v_gene: TRBV3-1

CDR3nt: TGCGCCAGCAGCTTGAACCCGGGACAAAGCTCCTACGAGCAGTACTTC
CDR3aa: CASSLNPGQSSYEQYF
d_gene: -
j_gene: TRBJ2-7
abundance: few
v_gene: TRBV5-1

CDR3nt: TGTGCCAGCAGCGCTGGCCTCAGCCCCTATGGCTACACCTTC
CDR3aa: CASSAGLSPYGYTF
d_gene: -
j_gene: TRBJ1-2
abundance: many
v_gene: TRBV9

CDR3nt: TGTGCCAGCAGCGACGACAGGGTGAAAAGCACAGATACGCAGTATTTT
CDR3aa: CASSDDRVKSTDTQYF
d_gene: TRBD1
j_gene: TRBJ2-3
abundance: few
v_gene: TRBV6-2/TRBV6-3

CDR3nt: TGTGCCAGCAGCTTTGGGACTAGCGGGGGCTACAATGAGCAGTTCTTC
CDR3aa: CASSFGTSGGYNEQFF
d_gene: TRBD2
j_gene: TRBJ2-1
abundance: many
v_gene: TRBV7-3

CDR3nt: TGTGCCAGCAGCCCAACCATGAACACCGGGGAGCTGTTTTTT
CDR3aa: CASSPTMNTGELFF
d_gene: -
j_gene: TRBJ2-2
abundance: few
v_gene: TRBV3-1

CDR3nt: TGTGCCAGCAGTTCCGGGAGGGGCCAAGAGACCCAGTACTTC
CDR3aa: CASSSGRGQETQYF
d_gene: TRBD2
j_gene: TRBJ2-5
abundance: -
v_gene: TRBV6-5

CDR3nt: TGTGCCAGCAGCTTAGGAATCGACAGATCTGGAAACACCATATATTTT
CDR3aa: CASSLGIDRSGNTIYF
d_gene: -
j_gene: TRBJ1-3
abundance: many
v_gene: TRBV7-8

CDR3nt: TGTGCCAGCAGCACTAGCTCCTACGAGCAGTACTTC
CDR3aa: CASSTSSYEQYF
d_gene: -
j_gene: TRBJ2-7
abundance: many
v_gene: TRBV3-1

CDR3nt: TGTGCCATCAGCCAGGGCCCCTCCACAGATACGCAGTATTTT
CDR3aa: CAISQGPSTDTQYF
d_gene: -
j_gene: TRBJ2-3
abundance: -
v_gene: TRBV3-1

CDR3nt: TGTGCCAGCAGGACTAGCTGGACCCCCCGCGATACGCAGTATTTT
CDR3aa: CASRTSWTPRDTQYF
d_gene: TRBD2
j_gene: TRBJ2-3
abundance: many
v_gene: TRBV5-4

CDR3nt: TGTGCCAGCAGCCAAGCCGACAGGGCCGGAAAACTGTTTTTT
CDR3aa: CASSQADRAGKLFF
d_gene: TRBD1
j_gene: TRBJ1-4
abundance: few
v_gene: TRBV3-1

CDR3nt: TGTGCCAGCAGCCATCCGGGACCTCAAGAGACCCAGTACTTC
CDR3aa: CASSHPGPQETQYF
d_gene: -
j_gene: TRBJ2-5
abundance: many
v_gene: TRBV2

CDR3nt: TGTGCCAGCAGCTTAGGTCCCAGGGATGAGCAGTTCTTC
CDR3aa: CASSLGPRDEQFF
d_gene: -
j_gene: TRBJ2-1
abundance: few
v_gene: TRBV11-3

CDR3nt: TGCAGTGCCCGGGTCCAGGGTTACGAGCAGTACTTC
CDR3aa: CSARVQGYEQYF
d_gene: -
j_gene: TRBJ2-7
abundance: many
v_gene: TRBV20-1

CDR3nt: TGTGCCAGCAGCATAGGACTAGCGGGGGCTAAAGATACGCAGTATTTT
CDR3aa: CASSIGLAGAKDTQYF
d_gene: TRBD2
j_gene: TRBJ2-3
abundance: many
v_gene: TRBV5-5

CDR3nt: TGCAGTGCCTCAGACCGGGACAGGGGAACCTACGAGCAGTACTTC
CDR3aa: CSASDRDRGTYEQYF
d_gene: TRBD1
j_gene: TRBJ2-7
abundance: many
v_gene: TRBV20-1

CDR3nt: TGTGCTAGTGACGACCCCGGTGGGGAATCTTACGAGCAGTACTTC
CDR3aa: CASDDPGGESYEQYF
d_gene: -
j_gene: TRBJ2-7
abundance: many
v_gene: TRBV12-5

CDR3nt: TGTGCCAGCAGCTTTCAGACCTACAATGAGCAGTTCTTC
CDR3aa: CASSFQTYNEQFF
d_gene: -
j_gene: TRBJ2-1
abundance: few
v_gene: TRBV7-2

CDR3nt: TGTGCCAGCAGTTTAGCAACGGGACACCCCTACGAGCAGTACTTC
CDR3aa: CASSLATGHPYEQYF
d_gene: -
j_gene: TRBJ2-7
abundance: -
v_gene: TRBV28

CDR3nt: TGTGCCATCAGGATTAGCGGGGGGGCCAACAATGAGCAGTTCTTC
CDR3aa: CAIRISGGANNEQFF
d_gene: TRBD2
j_gene: TRBJ2-1
abundance: many
v_gene: TRBV10-3

CDR3nt: TGTGCCAGCTCACCCCACAGGGGGCCCACAGATACGCAGTATTTT
CDR3aa: CASSPHRGPTDTQYF
d_gene: TRBD1
j_gene: TRBJ2-3
abundance: -
v_gene: TRBV18

CDR3nt: TGTGCCAGCAGCTTTAGGGACTCGATACCGAAAGGAGAGACCCAGTACTTC
CDR3aa: CASSFRDSIPKGETQYF
d_gene: -
j_gene: TRBJ2-5
abundance: few
v_gene: TRBV7-9